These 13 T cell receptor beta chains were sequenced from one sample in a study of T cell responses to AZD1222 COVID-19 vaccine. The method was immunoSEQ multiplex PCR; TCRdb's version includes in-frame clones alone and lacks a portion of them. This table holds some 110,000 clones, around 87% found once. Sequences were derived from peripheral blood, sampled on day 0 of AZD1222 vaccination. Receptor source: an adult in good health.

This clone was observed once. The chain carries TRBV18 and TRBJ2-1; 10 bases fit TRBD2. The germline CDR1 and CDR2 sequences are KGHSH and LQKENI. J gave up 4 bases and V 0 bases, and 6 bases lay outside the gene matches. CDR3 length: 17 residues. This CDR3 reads CASSPPTSGAKYNEQFF. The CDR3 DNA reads TGTGCCAGCTCACCACCCACTAGCGGGGCAAAATACAATGAGCAGTTCTTC.

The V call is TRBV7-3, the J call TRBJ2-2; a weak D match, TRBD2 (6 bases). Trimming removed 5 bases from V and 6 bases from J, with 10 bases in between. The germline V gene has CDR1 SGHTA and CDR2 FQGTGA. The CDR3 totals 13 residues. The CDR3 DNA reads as TGTGCCAGCAGCCCCGCGGGACCCGGGGAGCTGTTTTTT. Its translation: CASSPAGPGELFF.

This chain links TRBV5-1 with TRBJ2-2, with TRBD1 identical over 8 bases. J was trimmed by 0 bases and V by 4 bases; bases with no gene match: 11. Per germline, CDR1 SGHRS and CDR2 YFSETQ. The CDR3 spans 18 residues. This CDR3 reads CASSPGAGQGANTGELFF. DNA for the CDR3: TGCGCCAGCAGCCCTGGGGCAGGACAGGGTGCGAACACCGGGGAGCTGTTTTTT.

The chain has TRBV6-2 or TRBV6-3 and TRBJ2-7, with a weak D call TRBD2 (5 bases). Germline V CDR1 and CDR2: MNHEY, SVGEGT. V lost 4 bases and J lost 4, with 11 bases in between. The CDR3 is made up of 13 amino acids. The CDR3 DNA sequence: TGTGCCAGCAGTTGGGAGTATGGGTACGAGCAGTACTTC. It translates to CASSWEYGYEQYF.

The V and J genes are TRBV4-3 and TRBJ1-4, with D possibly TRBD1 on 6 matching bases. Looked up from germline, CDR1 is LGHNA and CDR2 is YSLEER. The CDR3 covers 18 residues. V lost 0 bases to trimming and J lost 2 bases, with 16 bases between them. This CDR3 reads CASSQDWGGLSTNEKLFF. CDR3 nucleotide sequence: TGCGCCAGCAGCCAAGATTGGGGGGGCTTATCGACTAATGAAAAACTGTTTTTT.

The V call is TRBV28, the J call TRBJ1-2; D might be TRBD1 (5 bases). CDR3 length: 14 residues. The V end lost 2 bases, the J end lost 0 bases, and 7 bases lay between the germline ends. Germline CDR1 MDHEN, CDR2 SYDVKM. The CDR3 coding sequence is TGTGCCAGCAGTTTAGTGGGGGCTAACTATGGCTACACCTTC. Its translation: CASSLVGANYGYTF.

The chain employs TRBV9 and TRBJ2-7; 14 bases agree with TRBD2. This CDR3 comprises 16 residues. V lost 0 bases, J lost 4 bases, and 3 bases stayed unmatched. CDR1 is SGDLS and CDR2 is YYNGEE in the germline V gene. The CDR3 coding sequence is TGTGCCAGCAGCGTAGGGGGACTAGCGGGAGTATACGAGCAGTACTTC. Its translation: CASSVGGLAGVYEQYF.

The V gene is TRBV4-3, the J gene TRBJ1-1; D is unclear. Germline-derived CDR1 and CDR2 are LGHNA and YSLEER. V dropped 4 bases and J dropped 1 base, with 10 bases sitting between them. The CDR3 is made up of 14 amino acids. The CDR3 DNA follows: TGCGCCAGCAGCCGCGGAAAAGGGAACACTGAAGCTTTCTTT. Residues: CASSRGKGNTEAFF.

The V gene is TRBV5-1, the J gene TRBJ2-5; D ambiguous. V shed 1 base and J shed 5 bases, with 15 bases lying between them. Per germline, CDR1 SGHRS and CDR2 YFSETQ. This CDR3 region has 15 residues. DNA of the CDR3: TGCGCCAGCAGCTTGACAGTGTTAGGTGTTGAGACCCAGTACTTC. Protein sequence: CASSLTVLGVETQYF. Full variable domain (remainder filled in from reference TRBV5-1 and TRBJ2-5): KAGVTQTPRYLIKTRGQQVTLSCSPISGHRSVSWYQQTPGQGLQFLFEYFSETQRNKGNFPGRFSGRQFSNSRSEMNVSTLELGDSALYLCASSLTVLGVETQYFGPGTRLLVL.

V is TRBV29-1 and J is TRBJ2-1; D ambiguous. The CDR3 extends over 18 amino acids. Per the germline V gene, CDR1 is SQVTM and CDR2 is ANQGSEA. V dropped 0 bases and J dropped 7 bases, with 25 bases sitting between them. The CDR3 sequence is CSVEDKLVVTPGRNEQFF. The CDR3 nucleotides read TGCAGCGTTGAAGATAAGTTAGTAGTGACTCCAGGCCGGAATGAGCAGTTCTTC.

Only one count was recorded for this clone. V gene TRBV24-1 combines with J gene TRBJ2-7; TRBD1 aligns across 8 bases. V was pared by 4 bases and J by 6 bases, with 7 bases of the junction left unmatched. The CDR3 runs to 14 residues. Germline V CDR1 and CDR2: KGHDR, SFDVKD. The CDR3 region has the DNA TGTGCCACCAGTGACCCCGGACAGGGAGGCGAGCAGTACTTC. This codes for CATSDPGQGGEQYF.

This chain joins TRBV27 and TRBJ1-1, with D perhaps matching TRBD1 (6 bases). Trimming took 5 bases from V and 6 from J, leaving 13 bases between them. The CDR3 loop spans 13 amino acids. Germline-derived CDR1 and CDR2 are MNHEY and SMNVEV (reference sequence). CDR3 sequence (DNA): TGTGCCAGCAGTCCCTTCGGGACACCTGAAGCTTTCTTT. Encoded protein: CASSPFGTPEAFF.

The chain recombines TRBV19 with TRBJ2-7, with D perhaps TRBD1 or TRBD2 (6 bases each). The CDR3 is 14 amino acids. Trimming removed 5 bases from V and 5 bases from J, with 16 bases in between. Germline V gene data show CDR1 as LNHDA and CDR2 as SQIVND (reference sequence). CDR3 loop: CASSDSVGGNEQYF. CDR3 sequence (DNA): TGTGCCAGTAGTGACAGCGTAGGGGGGAACGAGCAGTACTTC.